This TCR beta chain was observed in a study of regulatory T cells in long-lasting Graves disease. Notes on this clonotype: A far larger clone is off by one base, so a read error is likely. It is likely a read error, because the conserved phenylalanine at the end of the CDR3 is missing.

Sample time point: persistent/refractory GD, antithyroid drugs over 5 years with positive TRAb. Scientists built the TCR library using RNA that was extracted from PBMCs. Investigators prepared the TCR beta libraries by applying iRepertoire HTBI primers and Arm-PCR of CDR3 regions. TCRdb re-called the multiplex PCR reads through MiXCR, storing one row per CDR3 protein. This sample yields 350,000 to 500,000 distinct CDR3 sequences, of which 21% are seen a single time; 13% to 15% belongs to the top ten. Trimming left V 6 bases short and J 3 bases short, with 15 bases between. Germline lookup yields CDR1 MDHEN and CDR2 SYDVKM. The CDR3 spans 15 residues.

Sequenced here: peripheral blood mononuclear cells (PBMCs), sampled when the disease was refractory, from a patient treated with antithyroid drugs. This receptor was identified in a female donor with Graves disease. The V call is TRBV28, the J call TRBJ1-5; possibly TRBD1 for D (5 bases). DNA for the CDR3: TGTGCCAGCAGCCGAGTTGGGGGGACCAATCAGCCCCAGCATTCT. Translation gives CASSRVGGTNQPQHS.